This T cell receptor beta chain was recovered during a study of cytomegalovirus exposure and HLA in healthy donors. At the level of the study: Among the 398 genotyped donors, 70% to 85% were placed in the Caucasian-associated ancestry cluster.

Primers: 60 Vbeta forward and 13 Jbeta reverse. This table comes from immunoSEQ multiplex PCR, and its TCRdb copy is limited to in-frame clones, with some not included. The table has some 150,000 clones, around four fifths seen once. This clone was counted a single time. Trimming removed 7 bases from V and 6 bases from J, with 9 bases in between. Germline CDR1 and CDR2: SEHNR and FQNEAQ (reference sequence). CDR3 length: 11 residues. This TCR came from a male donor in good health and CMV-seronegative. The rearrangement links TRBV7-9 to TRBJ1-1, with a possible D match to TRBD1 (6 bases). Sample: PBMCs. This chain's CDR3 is CASTRGAEAFF. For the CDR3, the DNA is TGTGCCAGCACCAGGGGCGCTGAAGCTTTCTTT. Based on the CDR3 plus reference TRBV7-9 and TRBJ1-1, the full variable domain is DTGVSQNPRHKITKRGQNVTFRCDPISEHNRLYWYRQTLGQGPEFLTYFQNEAQLEKSRLLSDRFSAERPKGSFSTLEIQRTEQGDSAMYLCASTRGAEAFFGQGTRLTVV.